The rows below give T cell receptor beta chains drawn from one sample of a study of cytomegalovirus exposure and HLA in healthy donors. Assay: immunoSEQ multiplex PCR; the TCRdb copy retains only in-frame clones and omits some. The table lists about 190,000 clones, less than 85% of them singletons. Source material: PBMCs. These receptors were obtained from a boy aged 2 to 9 in good health and CMV-seronegative. Both conserved end residues are trimmed from each CDR3. A D gene is named only where the DNA matches it firmly.

v_call	j_call	d_call	cdr3_aa
TRBV18	TRBJ1-1	NA	ASSPPGAMNTEAF
TRBV5-8	TRBJ1-5	TRBD1	ASSLGPGQGFVSNQPQH
TRBV5-1	TRBJ2-1	NA	ASSLEGVDEQF
TRBV6-1	TRBJ1-6	NA	ASSEVQNNSPLH
TRBV4-1	TRBJ2-3	TRBD1	ASSPSSGTGTDTQY
TRBV29-1	TRBJ1-5	NA	SAKDSGPQH
TRBV15	TRBJ2-4	TRBD1	ATSTTQGDANIRY
TRBV7-8	TRBJ2-5	TRBD2	ASTDGLAGGIKETQY
TRBV5-1	TRBJ2-7	NA	ASSLELAVNYEQY
TRBV6-1	TRBJ1-5	NA	ASSVQQPYQPQH
TRBV6-1	TRBJ2-5	NA	ASSERVRETQY
TRBV29-1	TRBJ1-5	TRBD1	SSRSRDSSMPQHQH
TRBV5-5	TRBJ1-3	TRBD1	ASSWSTGGGGNTIY
TRBV25-1	TRBJ1-1	NA	ASSPTGNPRNTEAF
TRBV7-9	TRBJ2-2	TRBD2	ASTIKASGVTGELF
TRBV10-3	TRBJ2-3	NA	AIRTLNLTRDTQY
TRBV29-1	TRBJ2-1	NA	SGCRVGDYNEQF
TRBV27	TRBJ2-2	TRBD2	ASSFLRLAGNTGELF
TRBV27	TRBJ1-2	NA	ASSSSPRRDGYT
TRBV4-1	TRBJ1-1	NA	ASSQEGRRRGTEAF
TRBV2	TRBJ1-5	NA	ASTDSRRVNQPQH
TRBV5-6	TRBJ1-4	NA	ASSLGQGKEKLF
TRBV5-8	TRBJ2-1	TRBD2	ASSSGLAGVLDEQF
TRBV19	TRBJ1-6	TRBD1	ASSGQAQDNSPLH
TRBV7-8	TRBJ1-3	NA	ASSLKRVTGRRNTIY
TRBV28	TRBJ1-1	NA	ASSLLGATEAF
TRBV28	TRBJ1-1	NA	ASSRRVTGRHTEAF
TRBV29-1	TRBJ1-1	NA	SVQRQRNTEAF
TRBV4-1	TRBJ1-1	NA	ASSHPGLGTEAF
TRBV13	TRBJ1-1	NA	ASSLGAENTEAF
TRBV27	TRBJ2-7	NA	ASSSNGLSYEQY
TRBV25-1	TRBJ1-2	NA	ASSESQVHYGYT
TRBV5-1	TRBJ2-5	TRBD2	ASSLPAGGPMETQY
TRBV28	TRBJ1-5	NA	ASTGGLGQPQH
TRBV2	TRBJ1-1	TRBD1	ASRLGQGITEAF
TRBV7-9	TRBJ2-7	TRBD1	SSTLGGQGYEQY
TRBV6-1	TRBJ1-1	TRBD1	ASYRQGTEAF
TRBV29-1	TRBJ1-1	NA	SVVGGPTMNTEAF
TRBV5-1	TRBJ2-7	NA	ASSLALRNWSEQY
TRBV11-3	TRBJ2-6	NA	ASSLSSSGANVLT
TRBV6-4	TRBJ2-6	NA	ASSSHSSSGANVLT
TRBV2	TRBJ2-7	NA	ASSPKLEQY
TRBV15	TRBJ1-3	NA	ATSRFTTGALSGNTIY
TRBV6-6	TRBJ1-5	NA	ASGACRGCNQPQH
TRBV5-1	TRBJ2-1	TRBD2	ASSITSGSLNEQF
TRBV6-6	TRBJ2-5	TRBD2	ASSPLAVPRETQY
TRBV5-1	TRBJ1-3	NA	ASSLSGSGNTIY
TRBV2	TRBJ1-1	TRBD1	ASSRQGARTEAF
TRBV5-3	TRBJ2-7	NA	ARSPPGVLEQY
TRBV7-9	TRBJ1-1	NA	ASGLTRSAF
TRBV6-1	TRBJ2-1	NA	ASSNMGHYNEQF
TRBV27	TRBJ2-7	TRBD2	ASTKSSGSLSYEQY
TRBV10-3	TRBJ2-1	NA	AISERGEGTYNEQF